This T cell receptor (beta chain) comes out of a study of shared clonotypes between healthy human individuals. CDR3 length: 13 residues. V gave up 0 bases and J gave up 5 bases, with 8 bases separating them. CDR1 SGHNT and CDR2 YYREEE come from the germline V gene (reference sequence). As concerns this clone: This sample also contains other DNA sequences that code for the same CDR3.

Some clones are missing from TCRdb's copy, which holds only in-frame ones; the method was immunoSEQ multiplex PCR. The sample holds about 980,000 clones; 76% are singletons and the top ten take nearly 1.5%. Sequencing was carried out using memory CD4+ T cells sorted from blood. Subset described: CD45RA-negative fraction. This receptor was taken from a man between 18 and 29 years old in good health. The rearrangement links TRBV5-4 to TRBJ1-2, with a weak D call TRBD1 (5 bases). The CDR3 sequence is CASSLGRGYGYTF. The CDR3 DNA reads TGTGCCAGCAGCTTGGGGAGGGGTTATGGCTACACCTTC. Using reference TRBV5-4 and TRBJ1-2 for the parts outside the CDR3, the full variable domain is ETGVTQSPTHLIKTRGQQVTLRCSSQSGHNTVSWYQQALGQGPQFIFQYYREEENGRGNFPPRFSGLQFPNYSSELNVNALELDDSALYLCASSLGRGYGYTFGSGTRLTVV.